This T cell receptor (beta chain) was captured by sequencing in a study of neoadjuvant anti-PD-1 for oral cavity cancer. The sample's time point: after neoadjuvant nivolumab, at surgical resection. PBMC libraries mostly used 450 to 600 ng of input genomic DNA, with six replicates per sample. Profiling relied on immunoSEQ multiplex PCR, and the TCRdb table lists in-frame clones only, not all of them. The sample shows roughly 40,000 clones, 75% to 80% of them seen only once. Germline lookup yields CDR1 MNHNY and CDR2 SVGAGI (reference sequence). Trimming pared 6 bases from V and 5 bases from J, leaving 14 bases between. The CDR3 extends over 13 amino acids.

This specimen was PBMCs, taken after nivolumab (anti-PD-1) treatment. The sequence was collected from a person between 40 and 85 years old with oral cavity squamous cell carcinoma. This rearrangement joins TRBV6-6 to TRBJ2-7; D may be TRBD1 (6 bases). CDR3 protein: CASSDRTANEQYF. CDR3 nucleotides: TGTGCCAGCAGCGACAGGACCGCCAACGAGCAGTACTTC.